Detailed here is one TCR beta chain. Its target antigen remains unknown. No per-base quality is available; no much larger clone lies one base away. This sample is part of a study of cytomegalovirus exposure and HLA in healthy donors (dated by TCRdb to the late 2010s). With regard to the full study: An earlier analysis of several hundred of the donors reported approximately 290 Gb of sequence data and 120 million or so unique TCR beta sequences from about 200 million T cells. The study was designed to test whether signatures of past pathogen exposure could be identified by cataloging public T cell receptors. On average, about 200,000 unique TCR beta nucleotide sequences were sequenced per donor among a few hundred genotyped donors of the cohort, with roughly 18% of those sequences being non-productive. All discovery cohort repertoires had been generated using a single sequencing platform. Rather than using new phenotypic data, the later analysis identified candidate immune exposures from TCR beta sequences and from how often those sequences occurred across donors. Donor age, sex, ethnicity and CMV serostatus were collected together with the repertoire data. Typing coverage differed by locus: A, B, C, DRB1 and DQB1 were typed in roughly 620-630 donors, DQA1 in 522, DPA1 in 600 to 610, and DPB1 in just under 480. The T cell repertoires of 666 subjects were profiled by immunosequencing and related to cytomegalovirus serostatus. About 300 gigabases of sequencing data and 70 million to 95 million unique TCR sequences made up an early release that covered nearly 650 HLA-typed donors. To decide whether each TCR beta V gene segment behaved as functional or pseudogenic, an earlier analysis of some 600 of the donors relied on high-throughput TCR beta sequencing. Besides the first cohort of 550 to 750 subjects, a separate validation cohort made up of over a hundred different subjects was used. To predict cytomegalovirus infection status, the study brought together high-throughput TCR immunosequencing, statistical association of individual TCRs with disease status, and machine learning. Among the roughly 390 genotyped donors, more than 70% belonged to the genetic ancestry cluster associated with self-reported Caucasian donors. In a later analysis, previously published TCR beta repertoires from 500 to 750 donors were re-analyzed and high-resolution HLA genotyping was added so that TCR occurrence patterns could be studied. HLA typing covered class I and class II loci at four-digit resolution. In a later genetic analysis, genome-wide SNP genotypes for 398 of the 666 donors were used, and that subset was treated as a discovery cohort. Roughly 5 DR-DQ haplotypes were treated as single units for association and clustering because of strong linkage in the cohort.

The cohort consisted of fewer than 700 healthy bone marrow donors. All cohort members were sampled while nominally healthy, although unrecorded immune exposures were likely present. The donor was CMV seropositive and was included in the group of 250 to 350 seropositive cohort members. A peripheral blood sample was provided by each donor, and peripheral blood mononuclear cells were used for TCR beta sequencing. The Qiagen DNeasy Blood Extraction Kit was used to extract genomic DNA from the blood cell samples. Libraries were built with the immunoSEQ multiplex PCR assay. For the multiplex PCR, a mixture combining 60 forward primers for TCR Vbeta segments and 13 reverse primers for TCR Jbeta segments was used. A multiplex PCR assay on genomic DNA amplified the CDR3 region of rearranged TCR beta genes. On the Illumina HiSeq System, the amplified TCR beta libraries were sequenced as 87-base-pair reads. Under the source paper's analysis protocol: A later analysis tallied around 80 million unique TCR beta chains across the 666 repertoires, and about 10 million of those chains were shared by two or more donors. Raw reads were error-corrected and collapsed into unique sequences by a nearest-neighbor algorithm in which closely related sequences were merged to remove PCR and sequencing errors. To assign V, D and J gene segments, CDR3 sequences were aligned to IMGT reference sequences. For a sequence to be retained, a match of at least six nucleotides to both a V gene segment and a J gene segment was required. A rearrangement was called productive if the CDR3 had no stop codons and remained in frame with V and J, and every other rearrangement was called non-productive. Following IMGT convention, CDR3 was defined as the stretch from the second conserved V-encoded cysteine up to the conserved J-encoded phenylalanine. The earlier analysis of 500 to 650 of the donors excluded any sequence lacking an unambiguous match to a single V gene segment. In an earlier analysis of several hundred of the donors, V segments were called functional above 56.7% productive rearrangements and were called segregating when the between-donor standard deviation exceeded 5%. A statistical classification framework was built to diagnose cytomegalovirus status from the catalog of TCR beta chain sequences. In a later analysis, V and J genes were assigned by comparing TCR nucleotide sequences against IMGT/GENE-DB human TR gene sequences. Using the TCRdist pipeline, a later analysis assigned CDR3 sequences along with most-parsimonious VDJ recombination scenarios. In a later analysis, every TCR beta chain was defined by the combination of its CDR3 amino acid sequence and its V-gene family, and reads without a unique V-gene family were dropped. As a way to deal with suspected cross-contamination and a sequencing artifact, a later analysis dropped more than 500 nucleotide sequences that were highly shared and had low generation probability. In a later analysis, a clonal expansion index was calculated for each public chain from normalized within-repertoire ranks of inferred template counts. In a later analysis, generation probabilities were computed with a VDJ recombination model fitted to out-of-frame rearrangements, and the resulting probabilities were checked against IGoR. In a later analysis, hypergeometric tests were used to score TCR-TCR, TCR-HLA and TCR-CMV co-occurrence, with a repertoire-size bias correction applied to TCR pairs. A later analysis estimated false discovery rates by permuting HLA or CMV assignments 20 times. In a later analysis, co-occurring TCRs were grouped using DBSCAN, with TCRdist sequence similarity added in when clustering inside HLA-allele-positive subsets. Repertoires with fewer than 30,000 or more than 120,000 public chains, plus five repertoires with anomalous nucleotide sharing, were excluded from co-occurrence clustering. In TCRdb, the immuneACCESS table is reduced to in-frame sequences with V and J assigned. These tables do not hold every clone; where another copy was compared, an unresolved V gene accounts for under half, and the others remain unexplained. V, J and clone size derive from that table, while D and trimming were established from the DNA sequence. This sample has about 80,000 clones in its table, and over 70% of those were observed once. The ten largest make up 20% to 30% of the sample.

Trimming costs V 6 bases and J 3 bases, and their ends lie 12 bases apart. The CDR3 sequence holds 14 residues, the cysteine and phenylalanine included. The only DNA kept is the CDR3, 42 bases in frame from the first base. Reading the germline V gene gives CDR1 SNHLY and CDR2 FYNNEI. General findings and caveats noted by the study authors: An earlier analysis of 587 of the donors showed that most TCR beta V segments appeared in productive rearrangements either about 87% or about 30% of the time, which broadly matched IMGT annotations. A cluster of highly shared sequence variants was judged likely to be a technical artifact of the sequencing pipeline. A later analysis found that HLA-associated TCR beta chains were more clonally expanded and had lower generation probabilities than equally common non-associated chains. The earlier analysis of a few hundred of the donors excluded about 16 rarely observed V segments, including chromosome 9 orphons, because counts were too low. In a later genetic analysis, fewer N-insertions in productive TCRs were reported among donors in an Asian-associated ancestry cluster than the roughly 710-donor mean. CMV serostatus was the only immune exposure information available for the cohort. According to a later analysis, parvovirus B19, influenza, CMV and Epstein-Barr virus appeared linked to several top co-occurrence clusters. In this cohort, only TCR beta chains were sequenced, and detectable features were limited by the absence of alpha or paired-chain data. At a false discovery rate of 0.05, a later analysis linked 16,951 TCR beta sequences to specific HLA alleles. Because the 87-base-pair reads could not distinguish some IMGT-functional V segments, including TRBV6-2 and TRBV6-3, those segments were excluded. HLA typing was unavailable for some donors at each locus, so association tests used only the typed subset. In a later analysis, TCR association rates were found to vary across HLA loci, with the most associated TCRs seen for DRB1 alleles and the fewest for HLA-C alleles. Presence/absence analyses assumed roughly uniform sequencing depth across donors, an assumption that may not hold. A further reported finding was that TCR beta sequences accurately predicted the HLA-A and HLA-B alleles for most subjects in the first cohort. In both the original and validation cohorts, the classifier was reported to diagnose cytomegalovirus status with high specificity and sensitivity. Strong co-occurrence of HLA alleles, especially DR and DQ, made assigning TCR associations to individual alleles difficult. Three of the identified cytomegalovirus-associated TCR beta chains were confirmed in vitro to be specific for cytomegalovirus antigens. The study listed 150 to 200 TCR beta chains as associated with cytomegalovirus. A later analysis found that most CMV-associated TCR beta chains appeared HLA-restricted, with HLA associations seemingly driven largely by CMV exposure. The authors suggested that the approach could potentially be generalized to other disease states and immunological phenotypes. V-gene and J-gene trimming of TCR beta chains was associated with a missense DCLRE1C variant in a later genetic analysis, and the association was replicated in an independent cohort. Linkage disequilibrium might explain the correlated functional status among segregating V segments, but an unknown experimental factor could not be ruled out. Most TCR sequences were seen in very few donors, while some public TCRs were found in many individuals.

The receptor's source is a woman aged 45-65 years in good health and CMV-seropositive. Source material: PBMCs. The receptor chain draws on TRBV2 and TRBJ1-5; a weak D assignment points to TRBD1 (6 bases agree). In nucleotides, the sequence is TGTGCCAGCAGCGCAACAGGGAACAATCAGCCCCAGCATTTT. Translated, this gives CASSATGNNQPQHF.